This is a list of T cell receptor beta chains from one sample in a study of OX40 agonist ivuxolimab in advanced cancers. Measured with immunoSEQ multiplex PCR; TCRdb has only the in-frame clones, and not every one. The repertoire consists of about 65,000 clones, with over 75% occurring once and the leading ten covering 0.38%. The source material was CD4+ or CD8+ T cells sorted from blood, sampled in a trial of the OX40 agonist ivuxolimab. The receptor source for this set is an adult with an advanced solid tumor such as melanoma, head and neck, liver or kidney cancer. Each CDR3 is given with its conserved first and last residue. A D gene is named only where the DNA matches it firmly. Some rows mark clone size as missing; the rest say once, few, many or name a class of expanded clone.

cdr3_length j_call d_call clone_size v_call cdr3_aa cdr3_nt
15 TRBJ2-3 NA NA TRBV7-9 CASSLWNSGSDTQYF TGTGCCAGCAGCTTATGGAATAGCGGATCAGATACGCAGTATTTT
17 TRBJ1-1 NA NA TRBV10-2 CASSEYMGGHTNTEAFF TGCGCCAGCAGTGAGTACATGGGCGGGCATACGAACACTGAAGCTTTCTTT
15 TRBJ1-1 NA few TRBV11-2 CASSYQQGPNTEAFF TGTGCCAGCAGCTACCAACAGGGACCGAACACTGAAGCTTTCTTT
14 TRBJ2-2 NA NA TRBV5-4 CASSRRVGTGELFF TGTGCCAGCAGCCGGAGGGTGGGGACCGGGGAGCTGTTTTTT
15 TRBJ2-2 TRBD1 NA TRBV5-4 CASSYRGEDTGELFF TGTGCCAGCAGCTACAGGGGGGAGGACACCGGGGAGCTGTTTTTT
15 TRBJ1-1 NA NA TRBV21-1 CASSKEDQDNTEAFF TGTGCCAGCAGCAAAGAGGACCAAGATAACACTGAAGCTTTCTTT
15 TRBJ1-3 NA few TRBV6-6 CASSYYPGPGNTIYF TGTGCCAGCAGTTACTACCCGGGGCCTGGAAACACCATATATTTT
15 TRBJ2-5 NA NA TRBV19 CASSIAPGLQETQYF TGTGCCAGTAGTATAGCCCCCGGACTTCAAGAGACCCAGTACTTC
11 TRBJ1-1 NA NA TRBV29-1 CSVRADTEAFF TGCAGCGTTCGTGCGGACACTGAAGCTTTCTTT
14 TRBJ1-2 NA NA TRBV5-4 CASSPRGGAFGYTF TGTGCCAGCAGCCCACGGGGGGGGGCTTTCGGCTACACCTTC
13 TRBJ1-1 TRBD1 NA TRBV18 CASSWDRATEAFF TGTGCCAGCTCATGGGACAGGGCCACTGAAGCTTTCTTT
16 TRBJ2-3 NA NA TRBV5-6 CASSLTGHSSWDTQYF TGTGCCAGCAGCTTGACAGGTCATAGCTCTTGGGATACGCAGTATTTT
13 TRBJ1-3 NA NA TRBV2 CASKGPGGNTIYF TGTGCCAGCAAGGGTCCAGGGGGAAACACCATATATTTT
16 TRBJ1-6 NA NA TRBV4-3 CASSQDAGMRNSPLHF TGCGCCAGCAGCCAAGATGCAGGGATGAGGAATTCACCCCTCCACTTT
16 TRBJ2-5 TRBD2 NA TRBV9 CASSVGATSGGETQYF TGTGCCAGCAGCGTAGGTGCGACTAGCGGGGGAGAGACCCAGTACTTC
14 TRBJ2-2 TRBD1 NA TRBV7-8 CAYTGQGSTGELFF TGTGCCTATACGGGACAGGGGTCCACCGGGGAGCTGTTTTTT
12 TRBJ1-5 NA NA TRBV15 CATSVNNQPQHF TGTGCCACCAGCGTCAATAATCAGCCCCAGCATTTT
13 TRBJ2-7 TRBD1 NA TRBV6-5 CASGEDRAYEQYF TGTGCCAGCGGAGAGGACAGGGCCTACGAGCAGTACTTC
17 TRBJ2-5 TRBD2 NA TRBV15 CATSRSGRGGPRETQYF TGTGCCACCAGCAGATCCGGTCGGGGGGGCCCGCGGGAGACCCAGTACTTC
15 TRBJ2-4 NA once TRBV7-8 CASSSQSLAKNIQYF TGTGCCAGCAGCTCCCAGAGTTTAGCCAAAAACATTCAGTACTTC
18 TRBJ2-7 NA NA TRBV11-2 CASSLDKFRGRAPKEQYF TGTGCCAGCAGCTTAGATAAATTTAGGGGCAGGGCCCCTAAAGAGCAGTACTTC
13 TRBJ2-3 NA NA TRBV11-2 CASSPASTDTQYF TGTGCCAGCAGCCCGGCTAGCACAGATACGCAGTATTTT
15 TRBJ2-5 NA NA TRBV6-1 CASSEEGRTQETQYF TGTGCCAGCAGTGAAGAGGGAAGGACCCAAGAGACCCAGTACTTC
15 TRBJ2-5 NA NA TRBV6-6 CASSYSGGIQETQYF TGTGCCAGCAGTTACTCAGGGGGGATACAAGAGACCCAGTACTTC
14 TRBJ2-7 TRBD1 NA TRBV7-2 CASTRDRGRNEQYF TGTGCCAGCACCCGGGACAGGGGGCGAAACGAGCAGTACTTC
11 TRBJ2-7 NA NA TRBV29-1 CSGAQGSEQYF TGCAGCGGGGCGCAGGGAAGCGAGCAGTACTTC
13 TRBJ1-6 NA NA TRBV10-3 CAIMQGVNSPLHF TGTGCCATCATGCAGGGTGTCAATTCACCCCTCCACTTT
18 TRBJ2-3 TRBD2 NA TRBV4-3 CASSQGASGRPITDTQYF TGCGCCAGCAGCCAAGGCGCTAGCGGGAGACCAATCACAGATACGCAGTATTTT
17 TRBJ2-2 TRBD2 NA TRBV4-1 CASSQAGGGFNTGELFF TGCGCCAGCAGCCAAGCGGGCGGGGGGTTTAACACCGGGGAGCTGTTTTTT
18 TRBJ1-5 TRBD1 once TRBV18 CASSPGGSTGVSNQPQHF TGTGCCAGCTCACCGGGAGGGTCAACAGGGGTTTCCAATCAGCCCCAGCATTTT
13 TRBJ1-1 NA few TRBV6-4 CASSEDVLSEAFF TGTGCCAGCAGTGAAGACGTATTGTCTGAAGCTTTCTTT
17 TRBJ2-7 TRBD2 NA TRBV7-9 CASSTETSGGHLYEQYF TGTGCCAGCAGCACCGAAACTAGCGGGGGGCATCTCTACGAGCAGTACTTC
14 TRBJ1-1 NA NA TRBV5-1 CASSFRSGDTEAFF TGCGCCAGCAGCTTTCGCTCGGGTGACACTGAAGCTTTCTTT
14 TRBJ2-2 NA NA TRBV6-4 CASSAGANTGELFF TGTGCCAGCAGTGCGGGGGCGAACACCGGGGAGCTGTTTTTT
16 TRBJ2-5 TRBD2 NA TRBV11-2 CASSLGSSGGEETQYF TGTGCCAGCAGCTTAGGCTCTAGCGGGGGGGAAGAGACCCAGTACTTC
15 TRBJ2-3 TRBD1 NA TRBV6-6 CASSRTGGTTDTQYF TGTGCCAGCAGTAGGACAGGGGGCACCACAGATACGCAGTATTTT
15 TRBJ1-5 NA few TRBV6-5 CASSATTGRNQPQHF TGTGCCAGCAGTGCTACTACAGGGAGGAATCAGCCCCAGCATTTT
13 TRBJ2-1 TRBD2 once TRBV2 CASSAGLGVEQFF TGTGCCAGCAGCGCGGGACTAGGGGTTGAGCAGTTCTTC
15 TRBJ1-5 NA once TRBV2 CASSEGGFSNQPQHF TGTGCCAGCAGTGAGGGGGGATTTAGCAATCAGCCCCAGCATTTT
15 TRBJ2-3 TRBD2 NA TRBV6-4 CASSDSRGGTDTQYF TGTGCCAGCAGTGACTCACGGGGGGGAACAGATACGCAGTATTTT
14 TRBJ2-5 NA once TRBV18 CASSPAPTQETQYF TGTGCCAGCTCACCAGCCCCAACCCAAGAGACCCAGTACTTC
15 TRBJ2-1 NA few TRBV7-7 CASSQLGSSYNEQFF TGTGCTAGCAGCCAACTAGGGAGCTCCTACAATGAGCAGTTCTTC
16 TRBJ1-6 TRBD1 NA TRBV6-1 CASSEVYRDSRSPLHF TGTGCCAGCAGTGAAGTGTATAGGGACAGTAGATCACCCCTCCACTTT
13 TRBJ1-5 TRBD1 NA TRBV18 CASSPDRVQPQHF TGTGCCAGCTCACCAGACAGGGTTCAGCCCCAGCATTTT
15 TRBJ1-5 NA NA TRBV5-1 CASSLAGGGNQPQHF TGCGCCAGCAGCTTGGCGGGGGGGGGCAATCAGCCCCAGCATTTT
12 TRBJ2-1 NA few TRBV29-1 CSVQGNPAGQFF TGCAGCGTTCAAGGGAACCCAGCTGGGCAGTTCTTC
14 TRBJ1-2 NA NA TRBV11-1 CASTPLDVHYGYTF TGTGCCAGCACCCCACTCGACGTACACTATGGCTACACCTTC
17 TRBJ2-3 TRBD2 NA TRBV10-1 CASSDPLTSGMGGTQYF TGCGCCAGCAGTGACCCTTTAACTAGCGGGATGGGGGGTACGCAGTATTTT
14 TRBJ1-1 TRBD1 NA TRBV18 CASSPRGGFGEAFF TGTGCCAGCTCACCCAGGGGGGGGTTCGGTGAAGCTTTCTTT
14 TRBJ1-3 NA few TRBV19 CASGRKSSGNTIYF TGTGCCAGCGGAAGGAAAAGCTCTGGAAACACCATATATTTT
14 TRBJ1-4 NA NA TRBV6-1 CATESGGVNEKLFF TGTGCCACCGAGTCCGGGGGGGTTAATGAAAAACTGTTTTTT
15 TRBJ1-2 NA NA TRBV13 CASSRGTVVLEGYTF TGTGCCAGCAGCAGGGGGACCGTCGTTCTTGAGGGCTACACCTTC
15 TRBJ1-1 NA NA TRBV11-2 CASSLDRLGGFEAFF TGTGCCAGCAGCTTAGATCGATTGGGGGGATTTGAAGCTTTCTTT